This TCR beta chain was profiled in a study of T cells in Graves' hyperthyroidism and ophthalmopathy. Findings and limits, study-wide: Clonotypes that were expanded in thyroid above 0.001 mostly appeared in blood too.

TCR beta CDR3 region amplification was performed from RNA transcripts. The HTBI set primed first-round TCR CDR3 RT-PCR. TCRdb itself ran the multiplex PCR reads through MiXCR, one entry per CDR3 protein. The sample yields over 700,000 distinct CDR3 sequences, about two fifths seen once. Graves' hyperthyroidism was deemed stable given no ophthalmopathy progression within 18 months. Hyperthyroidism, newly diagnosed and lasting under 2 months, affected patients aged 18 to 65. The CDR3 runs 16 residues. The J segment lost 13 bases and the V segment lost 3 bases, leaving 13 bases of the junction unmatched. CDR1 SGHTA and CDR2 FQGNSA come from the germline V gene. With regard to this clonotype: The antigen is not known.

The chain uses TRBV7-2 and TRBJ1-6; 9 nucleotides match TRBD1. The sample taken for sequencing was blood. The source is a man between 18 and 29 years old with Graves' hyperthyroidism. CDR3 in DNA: TGTGCCAGCAGCTTGGGGCCGGGACAGGGCCTAGGGCCCCTCCACTTT. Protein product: CASSLGPGQGLGPLHF.